The entry below describes one TCR beta chain. The data stem from a study of response to subunit inactivated influenza vaccine. With 2 bases clipped from V and 3 bases from J, the junction kept 2 bases outside the gene matches. Germline V gene sequence: CDR1 LGHDT, CDR2 YNNKEL (reference sequence). The CDR3 runs to 14 residues. Each CDR3 protein is one row after TCRdb ran MiXCR on the RT-PCR reads. The sample has about 780,000 distinct CDR3 sequences; around 20% are singletons. J is TRBJ1-1 and V is TRBV3-1; TRBD1 matches at 8 bases. This TCR came from a man aged 45-65 years who received an inactivated influenza vaccine. The sequencing used PBMCs from blood, collected roughly 5 days after vaccination. The CDR3 here is CASSQLQGDTEAFF. CDR3 sequence (DNA): TGTGCCAGCAGCCAATTACAGGGGGACACTGAAGCTTTCTTT.